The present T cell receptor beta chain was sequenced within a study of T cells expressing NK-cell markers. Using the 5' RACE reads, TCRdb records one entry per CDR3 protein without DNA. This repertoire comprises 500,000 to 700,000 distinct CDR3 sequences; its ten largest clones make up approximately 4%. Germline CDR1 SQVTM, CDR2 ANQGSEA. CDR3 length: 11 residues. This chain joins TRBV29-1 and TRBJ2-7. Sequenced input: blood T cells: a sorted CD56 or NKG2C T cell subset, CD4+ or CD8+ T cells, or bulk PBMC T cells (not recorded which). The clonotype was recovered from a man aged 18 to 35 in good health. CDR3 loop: CSVVTNYEQYF.